This T cell receptor beta chain was retrieved from a study of shared clonotypes between healthy human individuals. The CDR3 loop spans 14 amino acids. Germline V lookup: CDR1 KGHSH, CDR2 LQKENI. V lost 4 bases and J 1 base, leaving 10 bases between the germline ends. On this clone: Its antigen remains unknown.

Caucasian adults living in Nashville, Tennessee, provided all samples. The study's findings and limits: The sole specimen, blood, was sampled, and tissue repertoires likely differ.

Some clones are missing from TCRdb's copy, which holds only in-frame ones; the method was immunoSEQ multiplex PCR. The sample has over a million clones; roughly 95% are singletons. This receptor was taken from a man aged 25-45 years in good health. The sample consisted of naive CD4+ T cells sorted from blood. Subset: CD45RA+ positively selected. J is TRBJ2-5 and V is TRBV18; D perhaps matches TRBD1 (5 bases). The CDR3 DNA is TGTGCCAGCTCACACCTGGGGCTCCAAGAGACCCAGTACTTC. Translation: CASSHLGLQETQYF.